These 28 T cell receptor beta chains were sequenced from one sample in a study of cytomegalovirus exposure and HLA in healthy donors. The primer mix had 60 Vbeta and 13 Jbeta primers. TCRdb's table, derived via immunoSEQ multiplex PCR, lists solely in-frame clones and lacks some. The sample yields tens of thousands of clones, roughly 8.2% seen once. Sequencing was carried out using PBMCs. Every receptor here comes from a man over 45 in good health and CMV-seronegative.

On this clone itself: An end of the junction does not agree with germline; a read error may underlie this. The J gene is TRBJ2-5, the V gene TRBV18; no clear D. The CDR3 extends over 13 amino acids. Looked up from germline, CDR1 is KGHSH and CDR2 is LQKENI. The CDR3 region is CASSKSEQGTQYF. In nucleotides, the CDR3 is TGTGCCAGCTCAAAGAGCGAGCAAGGGACCCAGTACTTC.

The chain couples TRBV6-1 to TRBJ2-3; D gene ambiguous. Germline V gives CDR1 MNHNS, CDR2 SASEGT. There are 12 residues in the CDR3. V was shortened by 3 bases and J by 14 bases, with 15 bases between the two germline ends. CDR3 nucleotides: TGTGCCAGCAGTGAGATTCCCGGGTCTGCGTATTTT. Amino acid sequence: CASSEIPGSAYF.

This clone was observed a handful of times. CDR3 nucleotide sequence: TGTGCCAGCCGAAGTTGGACAGGGCGCTTCGAAGAGACCCAGTACTTC. Encoded protein: CASRSWTGRFEETQYF. V usage is TRBV7-6 and J usage is TRBJ2-5, with TRBD1 matching over 8 bases. Germline values: CDR1 SGHVS, CDR2 FNYEAQ. CDR3 size: 16 residues. V trimming: 8 bases; J trimming: 3 bases; junction bases outside the gene matches: 14.

This clone was observed a handful of times. The gene calls are TRBV7-2 and TRBJ1-3; weak D call: TRBD1 (6 bases). The CDR3 covers 14 residues. Deletions cut 5 bases from V and 2 bases from J, with 10 bases between. Germline values: CDR1 SGHTA, CDR2 FQGNSA. CDR3: CASSVYRAGNTIYF. The CDR3 DNA sequence: TGTGCCAGCAGCGTTTACAGGGCTGGAAACACCATATATTTT.

This clone has a handful of counts. V is TRBV9 and J is TRBJ1-2; 7 positions agree with TRBD1. This CDR3 region has 21 residues. Germline V CDR1 and CDR2: SGDLS, YYNGEE. Trimming removed 0 bases from V and 5 bases from J; junction bases left unmatched: 25. CDR3 amino acids: CASSVAGYASAVGTVSYGYTF. In DNA, the CDR3 is TGTGCCAGCAGCGTAGCTGGTTACGCTTCCGCAGTCGGGACAGTGTCGTATGGCTACACCTTC.

This rearrangement joins TRBV28 to TRBJ2-3; D possibly corresponds to TRBD1 (6 bases). This CDR3 region has 11 residues. Germline values: CDR1 MDHEN, CDR2 SYDVKM. V dropped 11 bases and J dropped 6 bases, with 12 bases sitting between them. CDR3 nucleotides: TGTGCCGTCCAGGGGCGGGATACGCAGTATTTT. Translating it yields CAVQGRDTQYF.

As DNA, the CDR3 is TGTGCCAGCAGTTTTACAGGGACCACAGATACGCAGTATTTT. It yields the protein CASSFTGTTDTQYF. This sequence joins TRBV28 and TRBJ2-3; D perhaps matches TRBD1 (6 bases). Germline assignment: CDR1 MDHEN and CDR2 SYDVKM. This CDR3 is built from 14 residues. Trimming shortened V by 3 bases and J by 2 bases, and 9 bases separated the two germline ends.

This clone came up a few times. The chain couples TRBV28 to TRBJ1-5; D remains ambiguous. Trimming removed 6 bases at V and 0 bases at J, with 18 bases between. The CDR3 runs 17 residues. The germline V gene has CDR1 MDHEN and CDR2 SYDVKM. The CDR3 is CASSLSQLAYSNQPQHF. The DNA of the CDR3 is TGTGCCAGCAGCCTATCCCAACTAGCATATAGCAATCAGCCCCAGCATTTT.

This clone has more than one count but fewer than ten. The rearrangement joins TRBV5-5 to TRBJ1-5; maybe TRBD1 (6 bases). V was pared by 4 bases and J by 6 bases, with 11 bases between. The CDR3 has 13 amino acids. In germline, CDR1 is SGHKS, CDR2 YYEKEE (reference sequence). Here the CDR3 reads CASSPTGSQPQHF. DNA of the CDR3: TGTGCCAGCAGCCCCACAGGGTCTCAGCCCCAGCATTTT.

This clone was found a few times. The CDR3 reads CASSSLDWTGGGYTF. As DNA, the CDR3 is TGTGCCAGCAGTTCCCTCGATTGGACAGGGGGGGGCTACACCTTC. The rearrangement joins TRBV6-5 to TRBJ1-2; TRBD1 matches at 10 bases. Germline CDR1 MNHEY, CDR2 SVGAGI. V lost 4 bases and J lost 8; bases outside the gene matches: 10. The CDR3 contains 15 residues.

The chain uses TRBV7-9 and TRBJ2-2; D remains unclear. Trimming removed 0 bases from V and 0 bases from J, with 8 bases in between. Germline V CDR1 and CDR2: SEHNR, FQNEAQ (reference sequence). The CDR3 is made up of 16 amino acids. CDR3 DNA sequence: TGTGCCAGCAGCTTAGCTGTCACAGCGAACACCGGGGAGCTGTTTTTT. Translated: CASSLAVTANTGELFF.

This chain uses TRBV28 with TRBJ1-2; 7 nucleotides line up with TRBD1. This CDR3 spans 13 amino acids. The germline CDR1 and CDR2 sequences are MDHEN and SYDVKM. Trimming at V came to 8 bases and at J to 4 bases, leaving 7 bases not matched to a gene. The CDR3 DNA reads TGTGCCAGCGCCGACAGGGTTACCTATGGCTACACCTTC. Its protein product is CASADRVTYGYTF.

This clone was counted a few times. Other DNA sequences in the sample encode the same CDR3. The CDR3 loop is CASSPGETQYF. In DNA, the CDR3 is TGTGCCAGCAGCCCGGGGGAGACCCAGTACTTC. The V gene is TRBV7-6, the J gene TRBJ2-5; D is possibly TRBD2 (5 bases). Trimming pared 5 bases from V and 5 bases from J, leaving 6 bases between. The CDR3 has 11 residues. Germline CDR1 is SGHVS and CDR2 is FNYEAQ.

CDR3 sequence: CASSPSGNTIYF. The CDR3 DNA reads as TGTGCCAGCAGTCCTTCTGGAAACACCATATATTTT. The chain links TRBV28 to TRBJ1-3; D gene unclear. V was clipped by 5 bases and J by 1 base, with 3 bases between them. Germline CDR1 and CDR2: MDHEN and SYDVKM. The CDR3 loop spans 12 amino acids. The full variable domain, completed using reference TRBV28 and TRBJ1-3, is DVKVTQSSRYLVKRTGEKVFLECVQDMDHENMFWYRQDPGLGLRLIYFSYDVKMKEKGDIPEGYSVSREKKERFSLILESASTNQTSMYLCASSPSGNTIYFGEGSWLTVV.

This clone came up a few times. This sequence joins TRBV4-2 and TRBJ2-7, with TRBD2 matching 10 bases. CDR1 is LGHNA and CDR2 is YNFKEQ in the germline V gene. V lost 1 base to trimming and J lost 7 bases; unmatched junction nucleotides: 7. CDR3 length equals 15 residues. CDR3: CASSQGTAGGREQYF. CDR3 DNA sequence: TGTGCCAGCAGCCAAGGGACAGCGGGGGGGCGAGAGCAGTACTTC.

This clone was counted between two and nine times. The chain carries TRBV19 and TRBJ2-1, with 11 bases lining up with TRBD2. CDR1 and CDR2 from the germline V gene are LNHDA and SQIVND (reference sequence). J was trimmed by 4 bases and V by 3 bases; bases with no gene match: 2. The CDR3 totals 15 residues. The CDR3 DNA reads TGTGCCAGTAGTATCGGGACTAGCGGTTACAATGAGCAGTTCTTC. Its translation: CASSIGTSGYNEQFF.

This clone was observed a handful of times. This chain uses TRBV2 with TRBJ2-7; 7 bases fit TRBD2. This CDR3 is 14 amino acids long. Germline V CDR1 and CDR2: SNHLY, FYNNEI. V was pared by 6 bases and J by 0 bases, with 5 bases of the junction left unmatched. The CDR3 nucleotides are TGTGCCAGCAGGGGAGGGACCAGCTCCTACGAGCAGTACTTC. This codes for CASRGGTSSYEQYF.

A few counts support this clone. The chain carries TRBV4-3 and TRBJ2-7, with 9 bases fitting TRBD2. The CDR3 runs to 19 residues. CDR1 is LGHNA and CDR2 is YSLEER in the germline V gene. V shed 4 bases, J shed 3 bases, and the junction held 19 bases outside the gene matches. The CDR3 loop reads CASSPKEGALSGSYYEQYF. In DNA, the CDR3 is TGCGCCAGCAGCCCCAAAGAGGGGGCGCTTAGCGGGAGCTACTACGAGCAGTACTTC.

The sample holds a few counts of this clone. The chain recombines TRBV6-5 with TRBJ1-5; TRBD1 aligns across 10 bases. Germline CDR1 MNHEY, CDR2 SVGAGI. The CDR3 consists of 14 residues. The V segment lost 2 bases and the J segment 6 bases; nucleotides outside the gene matches: 1. Here the CDR3 DNA reads TGTGCCAGCAGTTACGGACAGGGGGTTCAGCCCCAGCATTTT. This translates into CASSYGQGVQPQHF.

This clone was seen a few times. The CDR3 DNA is TGTGCCAGCAGATACGAGGGCCCTAATGAAAAACTGTTTTTT. Its translation: CASRYEGPNEKLFF. The V call is TRBV2, the J call TRBJ1-4; no reliable D call. V dropped 6 bases and J dropped 3 bases, with 11 bases sitting between them. The germline V gene encodes CDR1 SNHLY and CDR2 FYNNEI. This CDR3 contains 14 residues.

This clone was seen a few times. The J gene is TRBJ2-5, the V gene TRBV2; 8 nucleotides match TRBD1. The germline gives CDR1 SNHLY, CDR2 FYNNEI. The V segment lost 6 bases and the J segment 2 bases; nucleotides outside the gene matches: 8. The CDR3 runs to 15 residues. CDR3 sequence reads: CASSPTGQGQETQYF. The CDR3, as DNA: TGTGCCAGCAGCCCTACCGGACAGGGACAAGAGACCCAGTACTTC.

V and J are TRBV19 and TRBJ1-2, with 9 bases matching TRBD1. The V gene's germline CDR1 is LNHDA and CDR2 SQIVND (reference sequence). The CDR3 contains 12 residues. V lost 7 bases and J lost 5; bases outside the gene matches: 2. The CDR3 DNA sequence: TGTGCCAGTACCGGGACAGGGTATGGCTACACCTTC. This translates into CASTGTGYGYTF.

Only a few counts were recorded for this clone. The rearrangement uses TRBV9 and TRBJ2-3; 9 positions match TRBD2. The CDR3 is 15 residues long. Germline V gene lookup returns CDR1 SGDLS and CDR2 YYNGEE. V shed 0 bases and J 3 bases; nucleotides not matched to a gene: 2. In DNA, the CDR3 is TGTGCCAGCAGCGTAGAGAGCGGGAGGACAGATACGCAGTATTTT. Translated, it gives CASSVESGRTDTQYF.

There are a few counts of this clone. This chain joins TRBV6-5 and TRBJ1-5; TRBD1 aligns across 11 bases. Germline V lookup: CDR1 MNHEY, CDR2 SVGAGI. The CDR3 length is 15 residues. With 6 bases clipped from V and 4 bases from J, the junction kept 5 bases outside the gene matches. The CDR3 region has the DNA TGTGCCAGCAGGACTGGACAGGGGGCGAATCAGCCCCAGCATTTT. Translation: CASRTGQGANQPQHF.

The V call is TRBV30, the J call TRBJ2-6, with TRBD1 matching over 7 bases. The V and J ends lost 5 bases and 2 bases, in that order; junction bases with no gene match: 6. The germline CDR1 and CDR2 sequences are GTSNPN and SVGIG (reference sequence). The CDR3 is 15 residues long. CDR3 in amino acids: CAWATGAAGANVLTF. CDR3 nucleotides: TGTGCCTGGGCAACAGGGGCTGCTGGGGCCAACGTCCTGACTTTC.

This clone has more than one count but fewer than ten. The CDR3 DNA follows: TGTGCCAGCAGCTTGGGACAGGGGAACACCGGGGAGCTGTTTTTT. The encoded protein is CASSLGQGNTGELFF. This chain connects TRBV7-3 to TRBJ2-2; TRBD1 agrees at 9 bases. V shed 3 bases and J 1 base; nucleotides not matched to a gene: 0. Looked up from germline, CDR1 is SGHTA and CDR2 is FQGTGA. This CDR3 has 15 amino acids.

The V gene is TRBV2, the J gene TRBJ1-1, with D possibly matching TRBD1 (5 bases). The CDR3 has 15 residues. With 6 bases removed from V and 5 bases from J, the gap between germline ends came to 19 bases. Germline values: CDR1 SNHLY, CDR2 FYNNEI. CDR3 in amino acids: CASRAFGGRGTEAFF. DNA for the CDR3: TGTGCCAGCAGGGCCTTCGGGGGAAGAGGAACTGAAGCTTTCTTT.

The chain combines TRBV9 with TRBJ2-5; D may be TRBD1 (6 bases). The CDR3 sequence is 14 residues long. Trimming stripped 4 bases from V and 5 bases from J, with 15 bases between. CDR1 is SGDLS and CDR2 is YYNGEE in the germline V gene. The CDR3 loop reads CASSPKGTMETQYF. The DNA of the CDR3 is TGTGCCAGCAGCCCCAAAGGGACAATGGAGACCCAGTACTTC. The complete variable domain, with remaining parts taken from reference TRBV9 and TRBJ2-5, reads DSGVTQTPKHLITATGQRVTLRCSPRSGDLSVYWYQQSLDQGLQFLIQYYNGEERAKGNILERFSAQQFPDLHSELNLSSLELGDSALYFCASSPKGTMETQYFGPGTRLLVL.